This TCR beta chain stems from a study of blood T cell repertoires in COVID-19. Study as a whole: The United States, Italy and Spain supplied acute and convalescent COVID-19 samples.

Profiled with immunoSEQ multiplex PCR; TCRdb holds only in-frame clones, not every one. The repertoire holds roughly 54,000 clones, with over 80% as singletons. The receptor's source is an older woman with active or convalescent COVID-19. The sample was peripheral blood.

The CDR3 coding sequence is TGCGCCAGCAGCCGGCTATGGACAGTGTACAATGAGCAGTTCTTC. This translates into CASSRLWTVYNEQFF. The chain links TRBV4-1 to TRBJ2-1; D possibly corresponds to TRBD1 (6 bases). Deletions cut 4 bases from V and 4 bases from J, with 14 bases between. The CDR3 contains 15 residues. In germline, CDR1 is MGHRA, CDR2 YSYEKL.